This T cell receptor (beta chain) was found in a study of blood T cell repertoires in COVID-19. Study-wide background: The analysed material was cDNA or gDNA that came from T cells, B-cell-depleted T cells, or PBMCs.

How the authors handled the data: It was from reference gene primer amplification that nucleated cell counts were estimated. This table comes from immunoSEQ multiplex PCR, and its TCRdb copy is limited to in-frame clones, with some not included. D and trimming come from the DNA, and the V and J calls and clone size come from that table. Here the sample spans roughly 64,000 clones, roughly 75% being singletons. Those enrolled in Seattle joined during active infection and were followed longitudinally afterward. The receptor was derived from a man aged 55 to 70 with COVID-19, enrolled during active disease. The specimen was peripheral blood.

CDR3 loop: CASSPNRVSYNEQFF. Here the CDR3 DNA reads TGTGCCAGCAGCCCGAACAGGGTCAGTTACAATGAGCAGTTCTTC. The V and J genes are TRBV7-7 and TRBJ2-1, with D maybe TRBD1 (6 bases). CDR3 length: 15 amino acids. Germline V lookup: CDR1 SSHAT, CDR2 FNYEAQ (reference sequence). V lost 5 bases and J 4 bases, leaving 15 bases between the germline ends.